This T cell receptor beta chain was sequenced during a study of shared clonotypes between healthy human individuals. CDR1 is MDHEN and CDR2 is SYDVKM in the germline V gene. The CDR3 extends over 17 amino acids. Deletions cut 5 bases from V and 4 bases from J, with 22 bases between. Only CD45RO-negative cells positively selected for CCR7 counted as naive CD8 cells, so terminally differentiated effector memory CD45RA+ cells were excluded. Assay: immunoSEQ multiplex PCR; the TCRdb copy retains only in-frame clones and omits some. Altogether millions of clones are present, around 93% being singletons, with the ten largest covering 1.5% to 2%.

The clonotype originates from a man between 18 and 29 years old in good health. Some clones in this sample may be carry-over from other donors' samples. The V gene is TRBV28, the J gene TRBJ2-3; the D is unclear. The specimen was naive CD8+ T cells from PBMCs. In DNA, the CDR3 is TGTGCCAGCAGTAACCGGGCCGCACTGAACTTTGCAGATACGCAGTATTTT. This codes for CASSNRAALNFADTQYF. Complete variable domain (other parts from reference TRBV28 and TRBJ2-3): DVKVTQSSRYLVKRTGEKVFLECVQDMDHENMFWYRQDPGLGLRLIYFSYDVKMKEKGDIPEGYSVSREKKERFSLILESASTNQTSMYLCASSNRAALNFADTQYFGPGTRLTVL.